Each of the 3 T cell receptor beta chains below was sequenced from the same sample in a study of T cells in Graves' hyperthyroidism and ophthalmopathy. RNA transcripts served as the template for amplifying TCR beta CDR3 regions. TCR CDR3 underwent first-round RT-PCR with the HTBI primer set. Each CDR3 protein gets one entry after TCRdb re-called the multiplex PCR reads with MiXCR. The sample consists of approximately 210,000 distinct CDR3 sequences, roughly a sixth of them appearing once. The sample comprised blood. Receptors originate from a man in his fifties or sixties with Graves' hyperthyroidism.

The chain combines TRBV6-1 with TRBJ2-7; D is ambiguous. This CDR3 contains 17 residues. Germline CDR1 reads MNHNS; CDR2 reads SASEGT. Trimming pared 1 base from V and 1 base from J, leaving 17 bases between. The CDR3 sequence is CASSEGWAVQLSYEQYF. The CDR3 DNA sequence: TGTGCCAGCAGTGAAGGGTGGGCTGTCCAGCTTTCCTACGAGCAGTACTTC.

CDR3 loop: CASSSDRDQPQHF. As DNA, the CDR3 is TGTGCCAGCAGTTCCGACAGGGACCAGCCCCAGCATTTT. The chain has TRBV5-4 and TRBJ1-5; 7 positions match TRBD1. Germline-derived CDR1 and CDR2 are SGHNT and YYREEE (reference sequence). Trimming cost V 5 bases and J 7 bases; bases outside gene matches: 6. The CDR3 spans 13 residues.

V is TRBV10-3 and J is TRBJ2-1, with 12 bases matching TRBD2. Germline V CDR1 and CDR2: ENHRY, SYGVKD. CDR3 length: 14 residues. With 7 bases clipped from V and 5 bases from J, the junction kept 3 bases outside the gene matches. CDR3 DNA: TGTGCCATCACAGCTAGCGGGGGGGACAATGAGCAGTTCTTC. It is translated as CAITASGGDNEQFF.